The present T cell receptor beta chain was sequenced within a study of beta chain features in type 1 diabetes. Sorting produced populations that all topped 95% purity. The sequenced template was cDNA made from the entire isolated RNA. Produced via immunoSEQ multiplex PCR; TCRdb's table is partial and in-frame only. Of under 300,000 clones detected, over 11% appear once; the ten largest clones hold about 0.019%. The study, taken as a whole, reports: Moderate yet significant TCRB CDR3 shortening was seen in Type 1 diabetes patients in all four CD4+ subsets.

Germline V gene data show CDR1 as SGHRS and CDR2 as YFSETQ. The CDR3 spans 15 residues. V shed 4 bases and J shed 0 bases, with 10 bases lying between them. Only a few counts were recorded for this clone. The antigen is not known. Material: naive CD4+ T cells from blood. This receptor was identified in a man younger than 40 with type 1 diabetes. The chain combines TRBV5-1 with TRBJ2-2; tentative D call: TRBD2 (6 bases). The CDR3 protein is CASSISGANTGELFF. CDR3 nucleotide sequence: TGCGCCAGCAGCATTAGCGGAGCGAACACCGGGGAGCTGTTTTTT.